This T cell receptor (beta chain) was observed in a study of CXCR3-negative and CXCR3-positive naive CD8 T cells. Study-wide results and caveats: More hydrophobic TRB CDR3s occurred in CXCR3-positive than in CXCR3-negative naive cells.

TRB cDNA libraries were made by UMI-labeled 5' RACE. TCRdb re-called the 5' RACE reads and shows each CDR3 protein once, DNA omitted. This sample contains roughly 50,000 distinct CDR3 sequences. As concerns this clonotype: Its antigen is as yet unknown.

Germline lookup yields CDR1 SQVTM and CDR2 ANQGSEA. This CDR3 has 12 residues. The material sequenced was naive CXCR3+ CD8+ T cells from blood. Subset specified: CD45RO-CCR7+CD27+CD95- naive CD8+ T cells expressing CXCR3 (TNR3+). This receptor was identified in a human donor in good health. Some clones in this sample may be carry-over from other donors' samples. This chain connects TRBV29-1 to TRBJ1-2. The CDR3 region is CSVEGETGGYTF.